The clone carrying this T cell receptor (beta chain) has ten or more counts. No antigen is known for it. The V gene's germline CDR1 is LNHDA and CDR2 SQIVND (reference sequence). The CDR3 is made up of 12 amino acids. The V and J ends lost 7 bases and 6 bases, in that order; junction bases with no gene match: 4. The sample belongs to a study of Graves' ophthalmopathy and Graves' hyperthyroidism. Whole-study results and caveats: The majority of expanded thyroid clonotypes above 0.001 frequency also occurred in blood.

As the template, RNA transcripts were used to amplify TCR beta CDR3 regions. Second-round multiplex PCR came after first-round RT-PCR with HTBI primers. TCRdb reanalysed the multiplex PCR reads using MiXCR and keeps one entry per CDR3 protein. The sample records roughly 1.1 million distinct CDR3 sequences, about two fifths being singletons. Ages of hyperthyroidism patients ran from 18 to 65, and their diagnoses were new, under 2 months' duration. V is TRBV19 and J is TRBJ1-2; 8 bases are shared with TRBD1. The source is an adult man with Graves' hyperthyroidism. The source material was peripheral blood or thyroid tissue (not recorded which). The CDR3 DNA reads TGTGCCAGTACCAGGACAGGGCATGGCTACACCTTC. Amino acids: CASTRTGHGYTF.